A single sample is the source of the 23 T cell receptor beta chains below, sequenced in a study of cytomegalovirus exposure and HLA in healthy donors. Amplification used 60 Vbeta primers and 13 Jbeta primers. Clones were read by immunoSEQ multiplex PCR, and TCRdb kept only the in-frame ones, dropping some. The repertoire includes around 150,000 clones, 65% to 85% of them detected once, and under 2% sits in the top ten. Input material: PBMCs. These TCRs come from a woman younger than 30 in good health and CMV-seronegative.

This clone was picked up a small number of times. The chain couples TRBV21-1 to TRBJ2-3; the D call of TRBD1 is as the table states it, not checked on the DNA. TRBV21-1 is reported as a pseudogene. There are 15 residues in the CDR3. Written as DNA, the CDR3 is TGTGCCAGCAGCAAAGACAAGGGGTACACAGATACGCAGTATTTT. The encoded protein is CASSKDKGYTDTQYF.

For this clone: Germline and junction disagree at one end, which may indicate a read error. Written as DNA, the CDR3 is TGTGCCAGCAGCTTATTGAGTCGGGGGGTCGCAACTAATGAAAAACTGTTTTTT. Protein: CASSLLSRGVATNEKLFF. The chain carries TRBV28 and TRBJ1-4, with D possibly TRBD1 on 5 matching bases. The CDR3 sequence is 18 residues long. The germline gives CDR1 MDHEN, CDR2 SYDVKM.

CDR3 DNA sequence: TGTGCCAGCAGTTACAGCGGGAATTCACCCCTCCACTTT. This gives the protein CASSYSGNSPLHF. This sequence joins TRBV6-5 and TRBJ1-6; no definite D call. Germline lookup yields CDR1 MNHEY and CDR2 SVGAGI. V lost 2 bases, J lost 7 bases, and 6 bases lay in between. The CDR3 sequence is 13 residues long.

The chain links TRBV9 to TRBJ1-2; tentative D call: TRBD1 (5 bases). The CDR3 is made up of 16 amino acids. Germline loops: CDR1 SGDLS, CDR2 YYNGEE. Trimming left V 0 bases short and J 4 bases short, with 16 bases between. CDR3 region: CASSVATVGTLYGYTF. DNA for the CDR3: TGTGCCAGCAGCGTAGCTACGGTGGGGACTCTCTATGGCTACACCTTC.

This clone was seen a single time. The chain uses TRBV28 and TRBJ1-4, with 7 nucleotides matching TRBD1. This CDR3 has 14 amino acids. The germline CDR1 and CDR2 sequences are MDHEN and SYDVKM. With V trimmed by 5 bases and J by 7 bases, 7 bases remained unmatched. Here the CDR3 DNA reads TGTGCCAGCAGTGAGGGACAGATAGTTGAAAAACTGTTTTTT. It encodes CASSEGQIVEKLFF.

This chain joins TRBV7-9 and TRBJ1-1; the D is unclear. Germline CDR1 and CDR2: SEHNR and FQNEAQ (reference sequence). Deletions cut 5 bases from V and 0 bases from J, with 22 bases between. The CDR3 length is 18 residues. The CDR3 here is CASSHTRVAGQLNTEAFF. CDR3 DNA sequence: TGTGCCAGCAGCCACACTCGGGTGGCCGGCCAACTGAACACTGAAGCTTTCTTT. The full variable domain, with the rest looked up from reference TRBV7-9 and TRBJ1-1, is DTGVSQNPRHKITKRGQNVTFRCDPISEHNRLYWYRQTLGQGPEFLTYFQNEAQLEKSRLLSDRFSAERPKGSFSTLEIQRTEQGDSAMYLCASSHTRVAGQLNTEAFFGQGTRLTVV.

This rearrangement joins TRBV6-5 to TRBJ1-4; possibly TRBD1 for D (6 bases). V was shortened by 4 bases and J by 0 bases, with 12 bases between the two germline ends. The CDR3 has 16 amino acids. CDR1 is MNHEY and CDR2 is SVGAGI in the germline V gene. The CDR3 coding sequence is TGTGCCAGCAGTTTCCATGGACAGTCAACTAATGAAAAACTGTTTTTT. It specifies CASSFHGQSTNEKLFF.

V is TRBV5-1 and J is TRBJ1-5; 10 bases match TRBD1. In germline, CDR1 is SGHRS, CDR2 YFSETQ. The V gene end was trimmed by 4 bases and the J gene end by 8 bases; junction bases not matched to a gene: 9. This CDR3 region has 15 residues. The CDR3 loop reads CASSKGQGGWEPQHF. For the CDR3, the DNA is TGCGCCAGCAGCAAAGGACAGGGGGGGTGGGAGCCCCAGCATTTT.

The chain uses TRBV18 and TRBJ1-1; D perhaps matches TRBD1 (6 bases). Trimming cost V 3 bases and J 6 bases, with 14 bases left between them. The CDR3 is 14 residues long. Per germline, CDR1 KGHSH and CDR2 LQKENI. The DNA of the CDR3 is TGTGCCAGCTCACCTACAGGGACGCCCGCTGAAGCTTTCTTT. Its translation is CASSPTGTPAEAFF.

For the CDR3, the DNA is TGTGCCAGCAGTCCAGGGACTGGGGCTGCCTACGAGCAGTACTTC. It specifies CASSPGTGAAYEQYF. This rearrangement joins TRBV27 to TRBJ2-7, with a weak D call TRBD2 (6 bases). Trimming removed 5 bases from V and 2 bases from J, with 16 bases in between. The CDR3 consists of 15 residues. Germline V gene lookup returns CDR1 MNHEY and CDR2 SMNVEV (reference sequence).

V is TRBV5-1 and J is TRBJ2-3, with TRBD2 identical over 8 bases. The CDR3 extends over 15 amino acids. The ends lost 4 bases at V and 0 bases at J; junction bases unmatched: 4. CDR1 is SGHRS, CDR2 YFSETQ, per germline. The DNA for the CDR3 is TGCGCCAGCAGCCCGGGGGGGCTGAGCACAGATACGCAGTATTTT. It encodes CASSPGGLSTDTQYF.

In its sample, this clone was seen once. This rearrangement joins TRBV6-4 to TRBJ2-7; D ambiguous. Germline values: CDR1 MRHNA, CDR2 SNTAGT. Trimming left V 0 bases short and J 5 bases short, with 17 bases between. This CDR3 is built from 16 residues. In DNA, the CDR3 is TGTGCCAGCAGTGACTCAAACTACTTGAATGCCCACGAGCAGTACTTC. It yields the protein CASSDSNYLNAHEQYF.

The chain couples TRBV7-2 to TRBJ1-2; 10 bases line up with TRBD1. Per the germline V gene, CDR1 is SGHTA and CDR2 is FQGNSA. This CDR3 contains 13 residues. V trimming: 5 bases; J trimming: 8 bases; junction bases outside the gene matches: 5. CDR3 nucleotides: TGTGCCAGCAGCCGACAGGGGGCGGGAGGCTACACCTTC. This gives the protein CASSRQGAGGYTF.

The V call is TRBV5-1, the J call TRBJ2-3, with TRBD2 identical over 12 bases. Trimming removed 0 bases from V and 6 bases from J; junction bases left unmatched: 5. The CDR3 is made up of 16 amino acids. Per germline, CDR1 SGHRS and CDR2 YFSETQ. The DNA of the CDR3 is TGCGCCAGCAGCTTGGCTAGCGGGGGGGTAATTGATACGCAGTATTTT. It codes for CASSLASGGVIDTQYF.

The rearrangement uses TRBV4-2 and TRBJ2-3; 9 positions agree with TRBD2. CDR1 LGHNA and CDR2 YNFKEQ come from the germline V gene. The CDR3 sequence is 18 residues long. V dropped 0 bases and J dropped 2; count of bases not matched to a gene: 9. CDR3 region: CASSQEIAGAFSTDTQYF. The CDR3 DNA reads as TGTGCCAGCAGCCAAGAAATAGCGGGGGCCTTCTCCACAGATACGCAGTATTTT.

The V and J genes are TRBV7-8 and TRBJ2-7, with D uncertain. Germline CDR1 reads SGHVS; CDR2 reads FQNEAQ. V was pared by 5 bases and J by 1 base, with 15 bases between. The CDR3 is 15 amino acids. The CDR3 coding sequence is TGTGCCAGCAGCCCACTAATAGGAGAGTCCTACGAGCAGTACTTC. Its translation: CASSPLIGESYEQYF. Variable domain in full (rest from reference TRBV7-8 and TRBJ2-7): GAGVSQSPRYKVAKRGQDVALRCDPISGHVSLFWYQQALGQGPEFLTYFQNEAQLDKSGLPSDRFFAERPEGSVSTLKIQRTQQEDSAVYLCASSPLIGESYEQYFGPGTRLTVT.

V and J are TRBV6-6 and TRBJ1-4; D gene unclear. V lost 6 bases to trimming and J lost 0 bases, with 8 bases between them. Germline assignment: CDR1 MNHNY and CDR2 SVGAGI (reference sequence). The CDR3 runs to 14 residues. The CDR3 protein is CASRRDTTNEKLFF. For the CDR3, the DNA is TGTGCCAGCAGGCGAGATACAACTAATGAAAAACTGTTTTTT.

This sequence joins TRBV5-1 and TRBJ1-2; the match to TRBD1 covers 7 bases. Trimming cost V 2 bases and J 4 bases; bases outside gene matches: 8. The CDR3 consists of 15 residues. Germline CDR1 and CDR2: SGHRS and YFSETQ. The CDR3 sequence: CASSFEGQSSYGYTF. CDR3 nucleotide sequence: TGCGCCAGCAGCTTTGAGGGACAGAGTTCCTATGGCTACACCTTC.

The chain has TRBV6-4 and TRBJ2-1; D may be TRBD1 (5 bases). Trimming removed 2 bases at V and 10 bases at J, with 12 bases between. The CDR3 runs to 13 residues. Germline V gene data show CDR1 as MRHNA and CDR2 as SNTAGT. The CDR3 DNA reads TGTGCCAGCAGTGACAGTCGCCAGGGAGAGCAGTTCTTC. Translation gives CASSDSRQGEQFF.

V and J are TRBV4-1 and TRBJ1-1; D gene ambiguous. This CDR3 has 14 amino acids. Germline CDR1 reads MGHRA; CDR2 reads YSYEKL. Trimming removed 6 bases at V and 1 base at J, with 12 bases between. Here the CDR3 DNA reads TGCGCCAGCAGGCGGGTGATCCGGAACACTGAAGCTTTCTTT. Its protein product is CASRRVIRNTEAFF.

The chain combines TRBV7-9 with TRBJ2-1, with TRBD2 matching 8 bases. Trimming at V came to 6 bases and at J to 3 bases, leaving 10 bases not matched to a gene. This CDR3 has 16 amino acids. CDR1 is SEHNR, CDR2 FQNEAQ, per germline (reference sequence). CDR3 amino acids: CASRPTLAGIYNEQFF. The DNA of the CDR3 is TGTGCCAGCAGACCAACTCTAGCGGGCATCTACAATGAGCAGTTCTTC.

This rearrangement joins TRBV5-1 to TRBJ2-5; D gene ambiguous. The CDR3 runs to 14 residues. With 0 bases removed from V and 9 bases from J, the gap between germline ends came to 15 bases. Germline lookup yields CDR1 SGHRS and CDR2 YFSETQ. The CDR3 region has the DNA TGCGCCAGCAGCTTGGGAGCGTTTCGCACGGCCCAGTACTTC. This encodes CASSLGAFRTAQYF.

CDR3 amino acids: CASSLSGNNGYTF. CDR3 nucleotides: TGTGCCAGCAGCTTATCAGGGAACAATGGCTACACCTTC. The chain has TRBV7-2 and TRBJ1-2; D is perhaps TRBD1 (5 bases). This CDR3 is built from 13 residues. The V gene lost 2 bases and the J gene lost 6 bases, with 10 bases spanning the gap. Germline lookup yields CDR1 SGHTA and CDR2 FQGNSA. The entire variable domain, with the rest obtained from reference TRBV7-2 and TRBJ1-2, is as follows: GAGVSQSPSNKVTEKGKDVELRCDPISGHTALYWYRQSLGQGLEFLIYFQGNSAPDKSGLPSDRFSAERTGGSVSTLTIQRTQQEDSAVYLCASSLSGNNGYTFGSGTRLTVV.